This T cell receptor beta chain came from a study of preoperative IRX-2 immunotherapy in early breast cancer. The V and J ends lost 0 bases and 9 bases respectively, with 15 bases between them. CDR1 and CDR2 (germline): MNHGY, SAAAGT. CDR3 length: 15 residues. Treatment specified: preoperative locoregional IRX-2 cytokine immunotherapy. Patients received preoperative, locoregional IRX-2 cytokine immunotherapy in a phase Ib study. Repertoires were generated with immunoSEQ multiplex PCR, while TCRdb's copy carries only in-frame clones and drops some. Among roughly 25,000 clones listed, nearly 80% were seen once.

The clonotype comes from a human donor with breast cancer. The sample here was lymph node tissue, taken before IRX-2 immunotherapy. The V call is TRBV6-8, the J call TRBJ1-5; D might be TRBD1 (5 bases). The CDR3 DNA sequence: TGTGCCAGCAGTTACTCTCGGGACGGACTGTCGCCCCAGCATTTT. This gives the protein CASSYSRDGLSPQHF.